This T cell receptor (beta chain) was retrieved from a study of cytomegalovirus exposure and HLA in healthy donors. Germline loops: CDR1 SGHTA, CDR2 FQGNSA. Trimming at V came to 4 bases and at J to 3 bases, leaving 6 bases not matched to a gene. This CDR3 is 14 amino acids long. Its frequency marks this clone as hyperexpanded. As yet, its antigen is unknown. Study-level findings and limits: Reportedly, fewer N-insertions than the roughly 700-donor mean appeared in an Asian-associated ancestry cluster in a later analysis.

PCR used 60 Vbeta primers and 13 Jbeta primers. The table came from immunoSEQ multiplex PCR; TCRdb's copy has only in-frame clones and leaves some out. Its listing shows about 50,000 clones. V gene TRBV7-2 combines with J gene TRBJ2-7, with 7 bases aligning to TRBD1. Sequenced input: PBMCs. This sequence was found in a woman aged 55-70 years in good health and CMV-seropositive. CDR3 DNA: TGTGCCAGCAGCTATGCAGGGGGTAGCTACGAGCAGTACTTC. Amino acids: CASSYAGGSYEQYF.